This TCR beta chain was captured by sequencing in a study of beta chain features in type 1 diabetes. Sequenced material consisted of expressed TCRB transcripts (all of the isolated RNA was reverse transcribed). Libraries were prepared by immunoSEQ multiplex PCR; TCRdb keeps only in-frame clonotypes and omits some of them. Of 450,000 or so clones listed, about 10% are singletons. The sample taken for sequencing was naive CD4+ T cells from blood. The clonotype comes from a woman between 18 and 29 years old in good health.

The CDR3 nucleotides are TGCGCCAGCAGCCAAGTCCTCTCTGGGGCCAACGTCCTGACTTTC. Amino acid sequence: CASSQVLSGANVLTF. The rearrangement uses TRBV5-1 and TRBJ2-6; no clear D gene. This CDR3 has 15 residues. Germline V gene data show CDR1 as SGHRS and CDR2 as YFSETQ. Trimming took off 4 bases at V and 0 bases at J, with 8 bases between the two ends.